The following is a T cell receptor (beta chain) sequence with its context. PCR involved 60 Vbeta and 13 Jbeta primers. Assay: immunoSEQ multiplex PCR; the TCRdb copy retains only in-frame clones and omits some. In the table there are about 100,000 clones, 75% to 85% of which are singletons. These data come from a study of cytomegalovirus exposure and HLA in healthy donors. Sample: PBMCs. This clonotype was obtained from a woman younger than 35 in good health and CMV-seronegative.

CDR3: CASSKTGGTNTGELFF. Here the CDR3 DNA reads TGTGCCAGCAGTAAGACAGGGGGAACGAACACCGGGGAGCTGTTTTTT. This chain connects TRBV2 to TRBJ2-2; 9 nucleotides line up with TRBD1. V lost 5 bases and J lost 0; bases outside the gene matches: 4. CDR1 is SNHLY and CDR2 is FYNNEI in the germline V gene. The CDR3 contains 16 residues. Complete variable domain (other parts from reference TRBV2 and TRBJ2-2): EPEVTQTPSHQVTQMGQEVILRCVPISNHLYFYWYRQILGQKVEFLVSFYNNEISEKSEIFDDQFSVERPDGSNFTLKIRSTKLEDSAMYFCASSKTGGTNTGELFFGEGSRLTVL.